This T cell receptor (beta chain) was recovered during a study of shared clonotypes between healthy human individuals. Study-level background: A couple of women and three men aged 18 to 49 served as donors. A donor's plate count was three for CD4 naive and three for CD4 memory; CD8 naive had two and CD8 memory one. Study conclusions and caveats: Among donors, sharing of clonotypes was expected to be affected by sequencing depth. With few donors, the genetic and exposure-history diversity represented was limited.

On this clone itself: The antigen remains undetermined.

Measured with immunoSEQ multiplex PCR; TCRdb has only the in-frame clones, and not every one. Counted here are 500,000 to 550,000 clones, 90% to 96% occurring once; the ten biggest clones make up about 0.06%. V lost 3 bases and J lost 7, with 12 bases in between. Germline V gene data show CDR1 as LGHNT and CDR2 as FRNRAP. The CDR3 covers 13 residues. V gene TRBV12-5 combines with J gene TRBJ2-5, with D perhaps matching TRBD2 (6 bases). The clonotype was recovered from a woman aged 30 to 39 in good health. Sequenced sample: naive CD4+ T cells sorted from blood. The subset was: CD45RA+ positively selected. The CDR3 bases are TGTGCTAGTGGTTTAGAGGAGGGAGGGACCCAGTACTTC. It yields the protein CASGLEEGGTQYF.